In this sample, the clone carrying this TCR beta chain turned up a few times. Its antigen is not identified. The sample comes from a study of T-cell reconstitution after alpha-beta-depleted transplantation in children. Study-wide results and limits: A year had passed since transplant, and T-cell counts and diversity by then came mostly from newly produced T cells. Reports say that about two months after transplant, the alpha-beta T cells came out of several hundred graft clones that had expanded. After transplant, high TCRbeta diversity at day 60 in some patients arose from surviving recipient T cells and thymic progenitors.

Unique molecular identifiers were used in preparing the TCRbeta library. Using its own MiXCR run on the PCR reads, TCRdb lists one record per CDR3 protein. The repertoire holds about 420,000 distinct CDR3 sequences, around 15% seen once, with 25% to 30% in the top ten. Sequences were derived from PBMCs, mostly from graft donor cells, sampled 360 days after TCRalphabeta/CD19-depleted stem cell transplant. The TCR originated in a boy under three years old who had a stem cell transplant for Wiskott-Aldrich syndrome, so the T cells may come from the graft donor.

CDR3 nucleotides: TGTGCCAGCAGCCCCGGACTAGCGGTCGCCAAAAACATTCAGTACTTC. Its translation is CASSPGLAVAKNIQYF. The chain links TRBV12-3 or TRBV12-4 to TRBJ2-4; 10 bases align to TRBD2. Trimming removed 6 bases from V and 1 base from J; junction bases left unmatched: 6. The CDR3 is 16 amino acids.